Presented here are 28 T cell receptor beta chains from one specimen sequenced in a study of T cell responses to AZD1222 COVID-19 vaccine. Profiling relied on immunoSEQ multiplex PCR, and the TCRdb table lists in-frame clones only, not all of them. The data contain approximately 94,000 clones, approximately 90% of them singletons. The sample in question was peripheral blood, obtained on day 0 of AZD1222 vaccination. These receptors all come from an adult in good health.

The CDR3 loop is CASSQDRVSYNEQFF. The CDR3 DNA follows: TGCGCCAGCAGCCAAGATCGAGTCTCCTACAATGAGCAGTTCTTC. This chain joins TRBV4-3 and TRBJ2-1; D ambiguous. V lost 0 bases and J lost 0, with 6 bases in between. CDR1 and CDR2 (germline): LGHNA, YSLEER. The CDR3 extends over 15 amino acids.

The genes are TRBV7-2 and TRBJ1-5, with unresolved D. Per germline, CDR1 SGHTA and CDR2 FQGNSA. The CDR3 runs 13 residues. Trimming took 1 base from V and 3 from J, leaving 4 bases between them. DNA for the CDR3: TGTGCCAGCAGCTTAGGTCTCAATCAGCCCCAGCATTTT. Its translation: CASSLGLNQPQHF.

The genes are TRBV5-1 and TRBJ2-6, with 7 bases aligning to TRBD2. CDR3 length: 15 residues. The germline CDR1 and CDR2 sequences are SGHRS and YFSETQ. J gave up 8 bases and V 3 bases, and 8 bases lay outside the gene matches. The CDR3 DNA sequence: TGCGCCAGCAGCTCCGGGACTACTGCGACCAACGTCCTGACTTTC. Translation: CASSSGTTATNVLTF.

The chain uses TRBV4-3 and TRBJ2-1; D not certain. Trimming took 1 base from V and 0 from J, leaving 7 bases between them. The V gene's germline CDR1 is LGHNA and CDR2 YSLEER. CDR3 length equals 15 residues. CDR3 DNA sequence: TGCGCCAGCAGCCAAGTGGCTAGCTCCTACAATGAGCAGTTCTTC. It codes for CASSQVASSYNEQFF.

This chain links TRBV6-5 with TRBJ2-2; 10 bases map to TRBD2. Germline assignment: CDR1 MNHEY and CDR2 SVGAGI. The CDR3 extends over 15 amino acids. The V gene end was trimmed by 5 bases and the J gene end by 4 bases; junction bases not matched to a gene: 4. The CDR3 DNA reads TGTGCCAGCAGTAGCGGGGGGGCGGTCACCGGGGAGCTGTTTTTT. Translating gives CASSSGGAVTGELFF.

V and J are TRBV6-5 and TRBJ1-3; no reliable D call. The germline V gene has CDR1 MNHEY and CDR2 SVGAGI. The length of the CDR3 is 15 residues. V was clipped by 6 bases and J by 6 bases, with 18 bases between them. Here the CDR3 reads CASRITDGVENTIYF. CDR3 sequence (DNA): TGTGCCAGCAGAATAACAGATGGGGTTGAAAACACCATATATTTT.

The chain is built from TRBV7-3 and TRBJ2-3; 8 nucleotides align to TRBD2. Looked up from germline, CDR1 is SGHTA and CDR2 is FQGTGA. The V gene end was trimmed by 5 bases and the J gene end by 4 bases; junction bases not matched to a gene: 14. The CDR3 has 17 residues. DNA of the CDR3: TGTGCCAGCAGCCCCGATAGCGGGATTCGAGCGGCAGATACGCAGTATTTT. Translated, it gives CASSPDSGIRAADTQYF.

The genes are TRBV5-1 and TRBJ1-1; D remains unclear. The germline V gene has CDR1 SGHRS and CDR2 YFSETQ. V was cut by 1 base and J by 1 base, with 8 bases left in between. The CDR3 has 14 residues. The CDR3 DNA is TGCGCCAGCAGCTTGCATCAGAGGAACACTGAAGCTTTCTTT. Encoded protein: CASSLHQRNTEAFF. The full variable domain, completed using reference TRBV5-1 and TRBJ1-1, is KAGVTQTPRYLIKTRGQQVTLSCSPISGHRSVSWYQQTPGQGLQFLFEYFSETQRNKGNFPGRFSGRQFSNSRSEMNVSTLELGDSALYLCASSLHQRNTEAFFGQGTRLTVV.

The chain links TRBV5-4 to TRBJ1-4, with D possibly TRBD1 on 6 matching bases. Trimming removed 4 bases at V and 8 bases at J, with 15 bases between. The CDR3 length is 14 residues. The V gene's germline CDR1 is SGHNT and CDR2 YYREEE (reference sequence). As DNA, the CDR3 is TGTGCCAGCAGCCCGGACAGCGGGGTGGAAAAACTGTTTTTT. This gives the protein CASSPDSGVEKLFF.

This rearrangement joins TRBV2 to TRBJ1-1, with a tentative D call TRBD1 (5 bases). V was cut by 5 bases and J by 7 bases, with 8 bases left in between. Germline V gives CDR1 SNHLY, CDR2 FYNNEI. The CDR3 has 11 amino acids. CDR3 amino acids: CASSWDLEAFF. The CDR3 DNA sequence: TGTGCCAGCAGTTGGGACCTTGAAGCTTTCTTT.

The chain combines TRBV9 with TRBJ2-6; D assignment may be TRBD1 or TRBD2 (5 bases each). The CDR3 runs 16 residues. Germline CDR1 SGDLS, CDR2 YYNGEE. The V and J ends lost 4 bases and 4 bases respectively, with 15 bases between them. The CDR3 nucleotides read TGTGCCAGCAGCCCCCGAGGGGATAGAGGGGCCAACGTCCTGACTTTC. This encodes CASSPRGDRGANVLTF. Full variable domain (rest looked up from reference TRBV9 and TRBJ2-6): DSGVTQTPKHLITATGQRVTLRCSPRSGDLSVYWYQQSLDQGLQFLIQYYNGEERAKGNILERFSAQQFPDLHSELNLSSLELGDSALYFCASSPRGDRGANVLTFGAGSRLTVL.

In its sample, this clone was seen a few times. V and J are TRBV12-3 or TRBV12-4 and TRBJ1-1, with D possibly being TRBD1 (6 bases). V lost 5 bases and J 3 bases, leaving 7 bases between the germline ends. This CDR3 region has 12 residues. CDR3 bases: TGTGCCAGCAGTGGGGGCCACACTGAAGCTTTCTTT. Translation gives CASSGGHTEAFF.

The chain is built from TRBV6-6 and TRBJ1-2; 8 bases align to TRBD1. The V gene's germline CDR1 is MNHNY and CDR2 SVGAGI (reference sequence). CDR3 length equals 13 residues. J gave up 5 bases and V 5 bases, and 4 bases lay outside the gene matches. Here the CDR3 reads CASSDWTGYGYTF. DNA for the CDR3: TGTGCCAGCAGTGACTGGACAGGGTATGGCTACACCTTC.

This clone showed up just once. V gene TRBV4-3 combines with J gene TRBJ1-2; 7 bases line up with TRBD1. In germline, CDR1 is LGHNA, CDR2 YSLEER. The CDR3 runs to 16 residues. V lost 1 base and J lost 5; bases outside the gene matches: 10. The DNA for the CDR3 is TGCGCCAGCAGCCAAGCGGTCGTACAGGGGATATATGGCTACACCTTC. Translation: CASSQAVVQGIYGYTF.

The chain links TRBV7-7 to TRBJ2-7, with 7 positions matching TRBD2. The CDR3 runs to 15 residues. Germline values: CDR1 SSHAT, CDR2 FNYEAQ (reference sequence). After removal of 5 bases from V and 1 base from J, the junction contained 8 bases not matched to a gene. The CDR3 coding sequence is TGTGCCAGCAGCCACGGACTAGTGGAATCCTACGAGCAGTACTTC. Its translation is CASSHGLVESYEQYF.

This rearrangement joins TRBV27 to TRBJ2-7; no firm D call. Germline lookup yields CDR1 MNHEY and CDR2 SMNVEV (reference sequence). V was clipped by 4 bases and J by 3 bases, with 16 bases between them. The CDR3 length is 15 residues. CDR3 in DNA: TGTGCCAGCAGTTCAGCCCACGGTTTACTCTACGAGCAGTACTTC. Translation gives CASSSAHGLLYEQYF.

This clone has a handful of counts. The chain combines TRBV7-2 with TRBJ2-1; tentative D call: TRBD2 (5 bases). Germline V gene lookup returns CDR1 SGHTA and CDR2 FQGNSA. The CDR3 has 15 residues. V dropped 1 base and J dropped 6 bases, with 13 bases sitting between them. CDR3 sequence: CASSLGPAVGNEQFF. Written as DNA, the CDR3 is TGTGCCAGCAGCTTAGGGCCAGCGGTGGGCAATGAGCAGTTCTTC.

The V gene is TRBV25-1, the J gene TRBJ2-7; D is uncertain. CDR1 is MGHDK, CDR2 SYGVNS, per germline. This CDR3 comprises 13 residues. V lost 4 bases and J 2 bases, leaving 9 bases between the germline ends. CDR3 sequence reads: CASSGGATYEQYF. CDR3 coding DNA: TGTGCCAGCAGTGGCGGAGCTACCTACGAGCAGTACTTC.

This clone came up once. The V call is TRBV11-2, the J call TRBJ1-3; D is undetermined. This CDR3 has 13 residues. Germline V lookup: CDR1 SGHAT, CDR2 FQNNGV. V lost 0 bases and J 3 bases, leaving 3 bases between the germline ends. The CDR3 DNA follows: TGTGCCAGCAGCTTAGATCGTGGAAACACCATATATTTT. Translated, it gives CASSLDRGNTIYF.

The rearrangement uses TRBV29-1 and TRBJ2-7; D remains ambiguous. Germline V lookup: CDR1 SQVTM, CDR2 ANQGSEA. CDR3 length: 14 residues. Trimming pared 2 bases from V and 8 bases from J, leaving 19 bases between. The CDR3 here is CSVERASEGPKQYF. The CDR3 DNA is TGCAGCGTTGAAAGGGCATCTGAAGGCCCCAAGCAGTACTTC.

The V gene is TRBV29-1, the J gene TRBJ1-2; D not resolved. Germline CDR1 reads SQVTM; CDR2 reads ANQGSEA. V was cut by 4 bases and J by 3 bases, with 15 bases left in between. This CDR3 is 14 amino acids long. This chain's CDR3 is CSVGGGRADYGYTF. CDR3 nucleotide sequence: TGCAGCGTTGGGGGTGGGAGGGCAGACTATGGCTACACCTTC.

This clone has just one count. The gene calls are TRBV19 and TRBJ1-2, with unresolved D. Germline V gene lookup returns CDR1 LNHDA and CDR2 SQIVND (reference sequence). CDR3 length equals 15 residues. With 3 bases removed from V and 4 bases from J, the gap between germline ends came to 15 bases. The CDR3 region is CASSISRVRVYGYTF. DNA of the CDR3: TGTGCCAGTAGTATCTCTAGGGTCCGGGTCTATGGCTACACCTTC.

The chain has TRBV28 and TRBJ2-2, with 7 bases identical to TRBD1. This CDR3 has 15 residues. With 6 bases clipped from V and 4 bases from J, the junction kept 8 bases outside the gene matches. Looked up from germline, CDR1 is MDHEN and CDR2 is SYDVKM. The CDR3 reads CASSARDRITGELFF. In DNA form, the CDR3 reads TGTGCCAGCAGCGCTAGGGACAGAATCACCGGGGAGCTGTTTTTT.

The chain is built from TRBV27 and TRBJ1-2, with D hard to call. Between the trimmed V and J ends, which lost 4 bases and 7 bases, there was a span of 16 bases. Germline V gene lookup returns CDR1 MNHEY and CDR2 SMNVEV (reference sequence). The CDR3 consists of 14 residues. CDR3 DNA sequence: TGTGCCAGCAGTTCGGGAGAACTGGTTACTGGCTACACCTTC. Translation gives CASSSGELVTGYTF.

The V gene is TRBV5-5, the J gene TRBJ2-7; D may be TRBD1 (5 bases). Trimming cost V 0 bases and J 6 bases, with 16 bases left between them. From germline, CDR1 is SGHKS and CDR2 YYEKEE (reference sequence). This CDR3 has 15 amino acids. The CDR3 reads CASSLVFGGAGEQYF. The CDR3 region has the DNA TGTGCCAGCAGCTTGGTGTTCGGTGGGGCCGGCGAGCAGTACTTC.

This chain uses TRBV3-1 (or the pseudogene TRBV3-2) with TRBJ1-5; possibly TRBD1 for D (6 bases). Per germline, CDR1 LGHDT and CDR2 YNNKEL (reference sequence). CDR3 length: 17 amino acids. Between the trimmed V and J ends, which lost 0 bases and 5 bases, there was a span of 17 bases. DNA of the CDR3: TGTGCCAGCAGCCAAGATGGGGGGGCAGGCCCCTATCAGCCCCAGCATTTT. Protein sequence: CASSQDGGAGPYQPQHF.

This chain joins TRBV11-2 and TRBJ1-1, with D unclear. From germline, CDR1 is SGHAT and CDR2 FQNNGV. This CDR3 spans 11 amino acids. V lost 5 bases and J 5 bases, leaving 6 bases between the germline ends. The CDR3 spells CASSRETEAFF. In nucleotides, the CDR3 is TGTGCCAGCAGCCGGGAAACTGAAGCTTTCTTT.

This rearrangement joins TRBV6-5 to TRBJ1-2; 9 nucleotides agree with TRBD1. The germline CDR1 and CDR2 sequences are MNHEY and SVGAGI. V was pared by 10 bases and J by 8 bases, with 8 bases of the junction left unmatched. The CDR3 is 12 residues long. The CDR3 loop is CATPGQGRGYTF. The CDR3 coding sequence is TGTGCCACCCCGGGACAGGGACGGGGCTACACCTTC.